These 2 T cell receptor beta chains were sequenced from one sample in a study of PD-1 blockade in classical Hodgkin lymphoma. Following autologous stem cell transplantation, relapse occurred in every patient, and exposure to brentuximab vedotin varied. Using immunoSEQ multiplex PCR, the repertoire was profiled, and TCRdb retains in-frame clones only, with some absent. The data contain 40,000 to 65,000 clones, over 70% of them singletons. Source: peripheral blood mononuclear cells (PBMCs), taken at baseline. Receptors were obtained from a human donor with classical Hodgkin lymphoma.

Here the CDR3 reads CASSSGQGSVQYV. In DNA form, the CDR3 reads TGTGCCAGCAGCTCAGGACAGGGTTCGGTGCAGTACGTC. The chain employs TRBV5-4 and TRBJ2-7, with 8 nucleotides matching TRBD1. J was trimmed by 9 bases and V by 3 bases; bases with no gene match: 8. This CDR3 contains 13 residues. In germline, CDR1 is SGHNT, CDR2 YYREEE (reference sequence).

The V and J genes are TRBV23-1 and TRBJ1-2, with 7 bases identical to TRBD1. TRBV23-1 is flagged as an ORF with uncertain function. The V segment lost 5 bases and the J segment 3 bases; nucleotides outside the gene matches: 6. This CDR3 is built from 14 residues. For the CDR3, the DNA is TGCGCCAGCAGTGCTTCCGGGACAGACTATGGCTACACCTTC. Translating gives CASSASGTDYGYTF.